This TCR beta chain was recovered during a study of blood T cell repertoires in COVID-19. On the study more broadly: The United States, Italy and Spain supplied acute and convalescent COVID-19 samples. Nucleic acid was either cDNA or gDNA, and it came from T cells, B-cell-depleted T cells, or PBMCs.

How the authors handled the data: Reference gene primer amplification in the assay estimated nucleated cell counts. Clones were sequenced by immunoSEQ multiplex PCR, and TCRdb holds only the in-frame ones, with some missing. V and J calls and clone size are as listed in that table; D and trimming were resolved from the DNA. The sample records around 200,000 clones, around nine tenths being singletons. Germline CDR1 MNHEY, CDR2 SVGAGI. V shed 5 bases and J 6 bases; nucleotides not matched to a gene: 7. This CDR3 is built from 15 residues. The sample consisted of peripheral blood. This TCR was sampled from a middle-aged man with acute or convalescent COVID-19. The genes are TRBV6-5 and TRBJ2-2; the match to TRBD1 covers 9 bases. The CDR3 bases are TGTGCCAGCAGTCCCCGGCGGACAGGGGCCGGGGAGCTGTTTTTT. This translates into CASSPRRTGAGELFF.